The source of this TCR beta chain is a study of spatial heterogeneity in lung cancer (dated by TCRdb to 2018 to 2020). Some background on the complete study: Beta-chain transcripts were consistently detected in greater numbers than alpha-chain transcripts, which likely reflects a higher abundance of beta-chain transcripts. TCR repertoire features were related to nonsynonymous mutation counts determined by whole-exome sequencing of tumor tissue. In the raw uncorrected reads, each unique combination of TCR and UMI appeared on average more than ten times. TCR alpha and beta repertoires were quantitatively compared across multiple tumor regions, matched nontumor lung and blood in non-small cell lung cancer. In tumor regions, TCR transcript counts showed a strong correlation with a T cell transcriptional module score from matched bulk RNA-seq. Both alpha and beta chains were TCR-sequenced in samples taken at surgery, namely 220 tumor regions, 61 to 65 matched nontumor lung samples and 50 to 60 PBMC samples. On the study overall, not on this receptor specifically: Additional single-cell paired TCR alpha and beta sequencing was considered necessary to confirm, at a functional level, the hypothesis that regional TCRs recognize regional mutations. A correlation was observed between the number of expanded intratumoral alpha and beta TCRs and the tumor nonsynonymous mutation count. TCR-seq coverage of tumor T cells was estimated at only roughly 7.7% for alpha chains and more than 11% for beta chains. Counts of ubiquitous and regional expanded TCRs were found to correlate with counts of ubiquitous and regional nonsynonymous mutations, respectively.

This clonotype was counted many times. The target of this receptor is not known. No per-base quality is available; no much larger clone lies one base away. Within a library made for alpha chains, this beta chain is off target, and its count is uninformative. The receptor library was made with 5' RACE. The reads were generated on a NextSeq 500. In the TCR library protocol, a unique molecular identifier was attached to each TCR cDNA molecule so that PCR and sequencing errors could be corrected. In the authors' own workflow: TCR identification, UMI-based error correction and CDR3 extraction were performed with Decombinator tools. Expanded TCRs were defined as those above a frequency of 2 per 1,000, corresponding to the top 1% of the tumor frequency distribution. Expanded tumor TCRs statistically deemed absent (corrected P<0.05) from at least one tumor region were classed as regional, and all other expanded tumor TCRs were classed as ubiquitous. Renyi diversity was computed with the R vegan package after each repertoire had been subsampled 100 times to 5,000 TCRs. CDR3 similarity networks were built from amino acid triplet string-kernel similarity, with CDR3s being connected when pairwise similarity was above 0.82. Using fastp trimming at Q25 and MiXCR clonotype assembly, TCRdb reanalyzed the public sequencing data and kept in-frame beta chains. Entries that share a CDR3 protein sequence are merged under the most common genes and DNA. TCRdb, not the authors, supplied the V and J calls. For this sample there are approximately 11,000 distinct CDR3 sequences; 5.2% appear just once. Of the sample, around 12% is held by the ten largest clones.

V is cut by 6 bases and J by 4 bases, and the space between the germline ends is 16 bases. From cysteine to phenylalanine, the CDR3 is 14 amino acids long. The kept DNA is CDR3 alone, 42 bases in frame from the first base. As encoded in the germline V gene, CDR1 is SQVTM while CDR2 is ANQGSEA. The time point label, read with the paper, signifies: sample taken at primary tumor resection. Samples were obtained from over 70 patients with early-stage, untreated non-small cell lung cancer from the lung TRACERx cohort. Without any cell sorting, TCR sequencing was performed on whole RNA extracted either from tumor and nontumor lung tissue or from cryopreserved PBMC samples. A patient was chosen for TCR sequencing only when enough RNA was available from at least two tumor regions. A lung pathologist reviewed the tumor and adjacent nontumor lung specimens before the specimens were selected.

This clonotype originated in a male donor with early-stage non-small cell lung cancer. The chain was built from TRBV29-1 and TRBJ2-1; the D gene is possibly TRBD1 or TRBD2, each agreeing over 5 bases. The sample was lung tumor tissue, taken at surgery. The DNA is as follows: TGCAGCGTAACCCGGGATAGGGGTTACAATGAGCAGTTCTTC. Translated, it reads CSVTRDRGYNEQFF.